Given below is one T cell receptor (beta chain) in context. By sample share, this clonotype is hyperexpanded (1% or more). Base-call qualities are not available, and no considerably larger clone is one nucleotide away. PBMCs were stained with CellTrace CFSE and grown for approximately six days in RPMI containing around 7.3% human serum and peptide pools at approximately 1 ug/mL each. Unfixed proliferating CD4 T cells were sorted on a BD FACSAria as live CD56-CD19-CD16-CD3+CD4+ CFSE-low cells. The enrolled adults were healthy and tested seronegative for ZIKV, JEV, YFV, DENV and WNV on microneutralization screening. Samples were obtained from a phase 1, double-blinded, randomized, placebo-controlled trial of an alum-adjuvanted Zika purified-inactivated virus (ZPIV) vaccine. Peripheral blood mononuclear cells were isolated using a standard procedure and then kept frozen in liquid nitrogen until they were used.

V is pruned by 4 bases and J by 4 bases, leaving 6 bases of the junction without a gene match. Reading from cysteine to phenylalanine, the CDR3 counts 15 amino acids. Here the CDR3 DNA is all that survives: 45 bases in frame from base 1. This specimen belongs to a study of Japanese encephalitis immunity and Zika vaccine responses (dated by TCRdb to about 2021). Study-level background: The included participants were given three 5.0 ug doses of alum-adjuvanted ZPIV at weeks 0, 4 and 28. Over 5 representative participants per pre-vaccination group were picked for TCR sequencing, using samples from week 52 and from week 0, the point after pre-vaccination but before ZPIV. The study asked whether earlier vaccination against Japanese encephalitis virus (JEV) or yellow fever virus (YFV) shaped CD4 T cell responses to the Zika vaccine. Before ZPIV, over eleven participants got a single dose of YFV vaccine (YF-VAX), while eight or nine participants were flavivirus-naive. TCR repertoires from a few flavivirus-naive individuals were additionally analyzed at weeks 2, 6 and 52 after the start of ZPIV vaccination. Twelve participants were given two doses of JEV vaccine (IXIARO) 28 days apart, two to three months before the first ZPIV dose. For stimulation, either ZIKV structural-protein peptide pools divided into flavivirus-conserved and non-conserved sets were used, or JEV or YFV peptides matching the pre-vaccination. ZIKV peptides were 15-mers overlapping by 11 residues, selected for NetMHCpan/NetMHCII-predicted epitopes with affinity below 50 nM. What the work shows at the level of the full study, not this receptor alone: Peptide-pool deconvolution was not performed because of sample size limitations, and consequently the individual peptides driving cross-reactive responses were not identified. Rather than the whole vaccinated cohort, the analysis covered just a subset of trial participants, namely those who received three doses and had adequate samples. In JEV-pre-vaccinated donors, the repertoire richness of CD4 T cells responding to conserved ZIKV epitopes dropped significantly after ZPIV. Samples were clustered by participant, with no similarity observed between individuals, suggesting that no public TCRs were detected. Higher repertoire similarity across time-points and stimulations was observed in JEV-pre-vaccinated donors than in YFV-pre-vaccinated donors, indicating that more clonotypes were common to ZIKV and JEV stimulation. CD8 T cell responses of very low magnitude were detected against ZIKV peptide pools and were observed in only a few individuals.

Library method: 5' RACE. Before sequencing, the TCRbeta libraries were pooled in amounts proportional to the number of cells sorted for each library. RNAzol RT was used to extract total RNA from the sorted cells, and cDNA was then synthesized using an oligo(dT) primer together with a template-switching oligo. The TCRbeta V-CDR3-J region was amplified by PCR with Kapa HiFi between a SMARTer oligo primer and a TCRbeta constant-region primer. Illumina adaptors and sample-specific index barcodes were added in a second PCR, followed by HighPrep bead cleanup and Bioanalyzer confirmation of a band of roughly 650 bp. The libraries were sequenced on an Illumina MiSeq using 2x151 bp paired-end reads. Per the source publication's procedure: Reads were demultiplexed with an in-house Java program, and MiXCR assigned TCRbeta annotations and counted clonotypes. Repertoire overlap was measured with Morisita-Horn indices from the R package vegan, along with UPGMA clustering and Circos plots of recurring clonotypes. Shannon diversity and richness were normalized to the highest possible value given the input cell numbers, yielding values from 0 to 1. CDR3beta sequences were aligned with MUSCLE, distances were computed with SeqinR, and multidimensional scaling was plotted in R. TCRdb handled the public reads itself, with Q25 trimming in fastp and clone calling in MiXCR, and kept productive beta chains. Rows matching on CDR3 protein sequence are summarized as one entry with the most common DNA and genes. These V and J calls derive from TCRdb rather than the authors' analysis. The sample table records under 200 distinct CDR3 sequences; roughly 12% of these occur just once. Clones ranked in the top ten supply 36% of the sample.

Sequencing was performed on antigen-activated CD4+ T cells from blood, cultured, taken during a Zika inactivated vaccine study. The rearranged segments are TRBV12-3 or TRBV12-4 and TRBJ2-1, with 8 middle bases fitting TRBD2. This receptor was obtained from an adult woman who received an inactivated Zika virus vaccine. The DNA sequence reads TGTGCCAGCAGTTCCCTGACTAGCGCGTACAATGAGCAGTTCTTC. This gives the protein CASSSLTSAYNEQFF.